This T cell receptor (beta chain) was found in a study of blood T cell repertoires in COVID-19. Study context: Both acute and convalescent COVID-19 samples were obtained from the United States, Italy and Spain.

The CDR3 runs 13 residues. J was trimmed by 9 bases and V by 5 bases; bases with no gene match: 9. Germline CDR1 SGHTA, CDR2 FQGNSA. This table comes from immunoSEQ multiplex PCR, and its TCRdb copy is limited to in-frame clones, with some not included. The repertoire holds some 230,000 clones, with 80% to 85% as singletons. The clonotype comes from a woman aged 55 to 70 who had recovered from COVID-19. The chain links TRBV7-2 to TRBJ1-2; 7 bases agree with TRBD1. Sequencing was carried out using peripheral blood. The CDR3 sequence: CASSPDRLISYTF. CDR3 sequence (DNA): TGTGCCAGCAGCCCGGACAGGTTAATCAGCTACACCTTC.